These 14 T cell receptor beta chains were all obtained from the same sample, sequenced in a study of blood T cell repertoires in COVID-19. Here immunoSEQ multiplex PCR was the method, and the copy in TCRdb shows in-frame clones only, minus some. The sample lists about 500,000 clones, 80% to 90% seen once, with roughly 0.92% in the top ten. The sample comprised peripheral blood. All receptors come from a man younger than 35 with COVID-19, enrolled during active disease.

The chain is built from TRBV10-3 and TRBJ1-2, with D possibly TRBD1 on 5 matching bases. The CDR3 covers 12 residues. Germline V lookup: CDR1 ENHRY, CDR2 SYGVKD. The V end lost 3 bases, the J end lost 6 bases, and 8 bases lay between the germline ends. This chain's CDR3 is CAISDREDGYTF. For the CDR3, the DNA is TGTGCCATCAGTGACAGGGAAGATGGCTACACCTTC.

This chain uses TRBV7-8 with TRBJ1-1; D is ambiguous. The V gene's germline CDR1 is SGHVS and CDR2 FQNEAQ. The CDR3 extends over 13 amino acids. Deletions cut 7 bases from V and 2 bases from J, with 11 bases between. DNA for the CDR3: TGTGCCAGCAAATTGGGCCATAACACTGAAGCTTTCTTT. Translating gives CASKLGHNTEAFF. Full variable domain (remainder filled in from reference TRBV7-8 and TRBJ1-1): GAGVSQSPRYKVAKRGQDVALRCDPISGHVSLFWYQQALGQGPEFLTYFQNEAQLDKSGLPSDRFFAERPEGSVSTLKIQRTQQEDSAVYLCASKLGHNTEAFFGQGTRLTVV.

This chain links TRBV5-4 with TRBJ2-2, with D maybe TRBD2 (6 bases). Per germline, CDR1 SGHNT and CDR2 YYREEE (reference sequence). Between the trimmed V and J ends, which lost 4 bases and 1 base, there was a span of 11 bases. This CDR3 comprises 15 residues. The CDR3 region has the DNA TGTGCCAGCAGCGGCCGGGACTTGAACACCGGGGAGCTGTTTTTT. Protein product: CASSGRDLNTGELFF. Using reference TRBV5-4 and TRBJ2-2 for the parts outside the CDR3, the full variable domain is ETGVTQSPTHLIKTRGQQVTLRCSSQSGHNTVSWYQQALGQGPQFIFQYYREEENGRGNFPPRFSGLQFPNYSSELNVNALELDDSALYLCASSGRDLNTGELFFGEGSRLTVL.

The chain has TRBV18 and TRBJ1-1; 7 nucleotides align to TRBD1. Germline-derived CDR1 and CDR2 are KGHSH and LQKENI. The CDR3 has 15 residues. Trimming took 4 bases from V and 2 from J; bases not matched to a gene: 7. The CDR3 DNA reads TGTGCCAGCTCACAAGGAAACAGGGGAAACACTGAAGCTTTCTTT. Translating it yields CASSQGNRGNTEAFF. Combining the CDR3 with reference TRBV18 and TRBJ1-1 gives the whole variable domain NAGVMQNPRHLVRRRGQEARLRCSPMKGHSHVYWYRQLPEEGLKFMVYLQKENIIDESGMPKERFSAEFPKEGPSILRIQQVVRGDSAAYFCASSQGNRGNTEAFFGQGTRLTVV.

This chain connects TRBV6-5 to TRBJ2-7, with no clear D. The CDR3 covers 11 residues. The V gene's germline CDR1 is MNHEY and CDR2 SVGAGI. The V gene lost 8 bases and the J gene lost 5 bases, with 10 bases spanning the gap. Here the CDR3 reads CASSTFHEQYF. CDR3 in DNA: TGTGCCAGCTCGACTTTTCACGAGCAGTACTTC.

The chain joins TRBV19 to TRBJ2-3; D uncertain. This CDR3 is built from 14 residues. With 8 bases removed from V and 3 bases from J, the gap between germline ends came to 15 bases. Germline CDR1 LNHDA, CDR2 SQIVND (reference sequence). CDR3 DNA: TGTGCCAGTGGTCTTAACGGTATGACAGATACGCAGTATTTT. It yields the protein CASGLNGMTDTQYF.

The chain is built from TRBV4-1 and TRBJ2-2; TRBD1 aligns across 12 bases. Germline V gene lookup returns CDR1 MGHRA and CDR2 YSYEKL. The J segment lost 8 bases and the V segment lost 4 bases, leaving 8 bases of the junction unmatched. This CDR3 is 16 amino acids long. CDR3 residues: CASSPSGQGATGELFF. In DNA form, the CDR3 reads TGCGCCAGCAGCCCTTCGGGACAGGGGGCTACTGGGGAGCTGTTTTTT.

Concerning this clone: Other DNA sequences of this sample code for an identical CDR3. For the CDR3, the DNA is TGTGCCAGCAGCTTGGCGGGAACGGAAGAGACCCAGTACTTC. It yields the protein CASSLAGTEETQYF. The chain recombines TRBV5-4 with TRBJ2-5; D perhaps matches TRBD2 (5 bases). The CDR3 is made up of 14 amino acids. V was shortened by 0 bases and J by 3 bases, with 9 bases between the two germline ends. Germline CDR1 is SGHNT and CDR2 is YYREEE (reference sequence).

The chain carries TRBV10-1 and TRBJ2-7; 11 bases fit TRBD2. Germline V gene sequence: CDR1 WNHNN, CDR2 SYGVQD (reference sequence). After removal of 6 bases from V and 3 bases from J, the junction contained 7 bases not matched to a gene. CDR3 size: 15 residues. The DNA of the CDR3 is TGCGCCAGCAGGGGAACTAGCGGGGGCTACTACGAGCAGTACTTC. As protein: CASRGTSGGYYEQYF.

The rearrangement links TRBV3-1 (or the pseudogene TRBV3-2) to TRBJ1-1; tentatively, D is TRBD1 (5 bases). The CDR3 covers 14 residues. Germline V gene sequence: CDR1 LGHDT, CDR2 YNNKEL (reference sequence). The V end lost 2 bases, the J end lost 4 bases, and 11 bases lay between the germline ends. This chain's CDR3 is CASSQSAGPTEAFF. DNA of the CDR3: TGTGCCAGCAGCCAATCCGCGGGGCCCACTGAAGCTTTCTTT.

The J gene is TRBJ2-1, the V gene TRBV7-2, with D perhaps TRBD2 (6 bases). CDR1 and CDR2 (germline): SGHTA, FQGNSA. Between the trimmed V and J ends, which lost 5 bases and 10 bases, there was a span of 21 bases. CDR3 length: 15 amino acids. The CDR3 coding sequence is TGTGCCAGCAGCCCAGAGGGACTCCTGGTGTCGGAGCAGTTCTTC. Residues: CASSPEGLLVSEQFF.

This chain joins TRBV5-4 and TRBJ2-7, with D possibly being TRBD2 (6 bases). CDR3 length: 14 residues. CDR1 and CDR2 (germline): SGHNT, YYREEE (reference sequence). Trimming took off 5 bases at V and 4 bases at J, with 16 bases between the two ends. The CDR3 DNA reads TGTGCCAGCAGTGAGGGACTTAAAAAATACGAGCAGTACTTC. Residues: CASSEGLKKYEQYF. The complete variable domain, with remaining parts taken from reference TRBV5-4 and TRBJ2-7, reads ETGVTQSPTHLIKTRGQQVTLRCSSQSGHNTVSWYQQALGQGPQFIFQYYREEENGRGNFPPRFSGLQFPNYSSELNVNALELDDSALYLCASSEGLKKYEQYFGPGTRLTVT.

This chain links TRBV2 with TRBJ2-7; 8 bases line up with TRBD2. CDR1 SNHLY and CDR2 FYNNEI come from the germline V gene. Trimming took 4 bases from V and 6 from J; bases not matched to a gene: 8. CDR3 size: 14 residues. DNA of the CDR3: TGTGCCAGCAGTGGAGCGGGGGCTCTGAGCGAGCAGTACTTC. Its protein is CASSGAGALSEQYF.

To note about this clone: Other DNA sequences from this sample encode an identical CDR3 as well. The chain couples TRBV3-1 (or the pseudogene TRBV3-2) to TRBJ2-7; perhaps TRBD2 as D (5 bases). CDR1 and CDR2 (germline): LGHDT, YNNKEL (reference sequence). V lost 2 bases, J lost 7 bases, and 12 bases lay in between. The CDR3 consists of 13 residues. CDR3 in amino acids: CASSQSDAGEQYF. For the CDR3, the DNA is TGTGCCAGCAGCCAATCAGACGCGGGTGAGCAGTACTTC.